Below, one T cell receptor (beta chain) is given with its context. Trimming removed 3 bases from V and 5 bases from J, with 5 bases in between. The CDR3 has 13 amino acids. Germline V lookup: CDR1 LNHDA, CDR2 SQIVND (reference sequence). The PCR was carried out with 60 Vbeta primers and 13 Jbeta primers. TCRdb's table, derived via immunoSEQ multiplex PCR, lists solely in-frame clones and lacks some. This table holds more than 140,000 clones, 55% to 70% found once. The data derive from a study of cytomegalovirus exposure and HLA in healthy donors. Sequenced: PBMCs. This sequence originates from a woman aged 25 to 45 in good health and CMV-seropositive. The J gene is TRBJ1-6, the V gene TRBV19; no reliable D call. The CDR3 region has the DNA TGTGCCAGTAGTATTCGAGATAATTCACCCCTCCACTTT. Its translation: CASSIRDNSPLHF. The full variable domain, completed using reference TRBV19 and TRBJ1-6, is DGGITQSPKYLFRKEGQNVTLSCEQNLNHDAMYWYRQDPGQGLRLIYYSQIVNDFQKGDIAEGYSVSREKKESFPLTVTSAQKNPTAFYLCASSIRDNSPLHFGNGTRLTVT.